These T cell receptor beta chains were read from a single sample in a study of blood T cell repertoires in COVID-19. Sequencing used immunoSEQ multiplex PCR; TCRdb keeps in-frame clones, though not all of them. The sample holds approximately 350,000 clones, roughly 90% seen once. Source material: peripheral blood. These receptors were taken from a woman under 40 with COVID-19, enrolled during active disease. Both conserved end residues are part of each CDR3. A D gene is named only where the DNA matches it firmly. Size is stated for part of the rows, as once, few or many counts, or as a class when the clone is expanded.

clone size | J gene | V gene | D gene | CDR3 protein | CDR3 DNA
. | TRBJ2-1 | TRBV12-3/TRBV12-4 | . | CASRRTTNEQFF | TGTGCCAGCAGAAGGACTACCAATGAGCAGTTCTTC
once | TRBJ2-3 | TRBV5-1 | TRBD1 | CASRRAGTGGSDTQYF | TGCGCCAGTCGGCGGGCCGGGACAGGCGGGTCAGATACGCAGTATTTT
. | TRBJ2-3 | TRBV5-4 | . | CASSSSGDTQYF | TGTGCCAGCAGTTCTTCCGGGGATACGCAGTATTTT
. | TRBJ2-7 | TRBV28 | TRBD2 | CASSPGLALPREQYF | TGTGCCAGCAGCCCGGGACTAGCCCTACCCCGGGAGCAGTACTTC
. | TRBJ2-1 | TRBV13 | TRBD1 | CASSSKQGASYNEQFF | TGTGCCAGCAGCTCTAAACAGGGGGCATCCTACAATGAGCAGTTCTTC
. | TRBJ1-2 | TRBV6-2/TRBV6-3 | . | CASSFREGGGYTF | TGTGCCAGCAGTTTTAGAGAGGGAGGCGGCTACACCTTC
few | TRBJ2-7 | TRBV6-5 | . | CASSYSSSYEQYF | TGTGCCAGCAGTTACTCGAGCTCCTACGAGCAGTACTTC
. | TRBJ2-1 | TRBV15 | . | CATSRERVSNEQFF | TGTGCCACCAGCAGAGAGAGGGTTAGCAATGAGCAGTTCTTC
. | TRBJ1-5 | TRBV19 | . | CASSTGRRPQHF | TGTGCCAGTAGTACAGGGCGAAGGCCCCAGCATTTT
. | TRBJ1-1 | TRBV6-2/TRBV6-3 | . | CASSYQVLNTEAFF | TGTGCCAGCAGTTACCAGGTCCTGAACACTGAAGCTTTCTTT
. | TRBJ1-2 | TRBV19 | . | CASSIAGKVYGYTF | TGTGCCAGTAGTATCGCCGGGAAGGTGTATGGCTACACCTTC
. | TRBJ1-4 | TRBV18 | . | CASSPPIPGANEKLFF | TGTGCCAGCTCACCACCTATCCCAGGGGCTAATGAAAAACTGTTTTTT
. | TRBJ2-5 | TRBV19 | TRBD1 | CATSQGGGETQYF | TGTGCCACCTCCCAAGGGGGCGGAGAGACCCAGTACTTC
. | TRBJ2-7 | TRBV6-5 | . | CASSYEYSYYEQYF | TGTGCCAGCAGTTACGAGTACAGCTATTACGAGCAGTACTTC
. | TRBJ1-2 | TRBV6-5 | TRBD1 | CASSIQGFGYTF | TGTGCCAGCAGTATACAGGGGTTTGGCTACACCTTC
. | TRBJ2-1 | TRBV11-2 | . | CASSLDQGLHFYNEQFF | TGTGCCAGCAGCTTAGATCAAGGACTGCACTTCTACAATGAGCAGTTCTTC
. | TRBJ2-1 | TRBV24-1 | . | CATSEGAHGSSYNEQFF | TGTGCCACCAGTGAGGGGGCTCACGGAAGCTCCTACAATGAGCAGTTCTTC
once | TRBJ2-1 | TRBV10-3 | TRBD1 | CAINPGTGNDEQFF | TGTGCCATCAACCCCGGGACAGGGAACGATGAGCAGTTCTTC
. | TRBJ2-1 | TRBV10-2 | . | CASSFTRDNEQFF | TGCGCCAGCAGTTTCACTAGAGACAATGAGCAGTTCTTC
many | TRBJ1-1 | TRBV28 | . | CASSAPPRYTEAFF | TGTGCCAGCAGTGCCCCACCTCGGTACACTGAAGCTTTCTTT
few | TRBJ1-5 | TRBV7-9 | . | CASSLAGAGQPQHF | TGTGCCAGCAGCTTAGCAGGGGCTGGTCAGCCCCAGCATTTT
. | TRBJ2-1 | TRBV7-9 | . | CASSLESPAYNEQFF | TGTGCCAGCAGCTTAGAATCGCCTGCGTACAATGAGCAGTTCTTC
. | TRBJ2-2 | TRBV2 | TRBD1 | CASSPQGGPPGELFF | TGTGCCAGCAGTCCACAGGGGGGTCCCCCCGGGGAGCTGTTTTTT
. | TRBJ1-1 | TRBV12-3/TRBV12-4 | . | CASSRGRTEAFF | TGTGCCAGCAGCAGGGGTCGAACTGAAGCTTTCTTT
once | TRBJ2-1 | TRBV7-9 | TRBD2 | CASSPGGRAYSSYNEQFF | TGTGCCAGCAGCCCCGGTGGGAGGGCCTATAGCTCCTACAATGAGCAGTTCTTC
. | TRBJ2-5 | TRBV7-6 | TRBD2 | CASSRGGRYTSGGWETQYF | TGTGCCAGCAGCCGCGGGGGACGATATACTAGCGGGGGTTGGGAGACCCAGTACTTC
medium-sized | TRBJ1-2 | TRBV18 | . | CASSPPTESYGYTF | TGTGCCAGCTCACCACCTACAGAGAGCTATGGCTACACCTTC
once | TRBJ1-6 | TRBV19 | TRBD1 | CASTPGTGSGIYPLHF | TGTGCCAGTACCCCCGGGACAGGGTCAGGTATCTACCCCCTCCACTTT
. | TRBJ2-3 | TRBV11-2 | . | CASSPNTDTQYF | TGTGCCAGCAGCCCAAACACAGATACGCAGTATTTT
. | TRBJ1-4 | TRBV5-1 | TRBD1 | CASSSGQGTEKLFF | TGCGCCAGCAGCTCGGGACAGGGGACGGAAAAACTGTTTTTT
. | TRBJ2-1 | TRBV9 | . | CASSVEGERYNEQFF | TGTGCCAGCAGCGTAGAGGGGGAGCGGTACAATGAGCAGTTCTTC
. | TRBJ1-2 | TRBV24-1 | TRBD1 | CATSDRGTGTSGYTF | TGTGCCACCAGTGATAGAGGGACAGGGACTTCTGGCTACACCTTC
. | TRBJ2-6 | TRBV28 | TRBD1 | CASSSGGSTGANVLTF | TGTGCCAGCAGTTCAGGGGGCAGCACTGGGGCCAACGTCCTGACTTTC
. | TRBJ2-7 | TRBV6-6 | TRBD1 | CASIPGQGLYEQYF | TGTGCCAGCATCCCGGGACAGGGTTTATACGAGCAGTACTTC
. | TRBJ2-3 | TRBV4-3 | TRBD2 | CASSQNSLTSGNTDTQYF | TGCGCCAGCAGCCAAAACTCCCTGACTAGCGGAAACACAGATACGCAGTATTTT
. | TRBJ2-1 | TRBV11-3 | . | CASSLAGSYNEQFF | TGTGCCAGCAGCTTAGCAGGCAGCTACAATGAGCAGTTCTTC
few | TRBJ2-5 | TRBV5-4 | . | CASKQASIETQYF | TGTGCCAGCAAGCAGGCTAGCATAGAGACCCAGTACTTC
. | TRBJ2-2 | TRBV4-1 | TRBD1 | CASSQTGTADTGELFF | TGCGCCAGCAGCCAAACCGGGACAGCAGACACCGGGGAGCTGTTTTTT
. | TRBJ1-1 | TRBV18 | . | CASSPLLDSTTEAFF | TGTGCCAGCTCACCTTTACTCGACAGTACCACTGAAGCTTTCTTT